Shown below are 3 T cell receptor beta chains from a single sample sequenced in a study of CD8+CD57+ T cells in acquired aplastic anemia. Patients selected for sequencing had displayed CD8+CD57+ cell expansion by flow cytometry. According to the study, genomic DNA was the template for TCR beta VDJ and CDR3 profiling. One entry per CDR3 protein, called by TCRdb with MiXCR from the reads. The sample records 250,000 to 350,000 distinct CDR3 sequences, 45% to 65% being singletons. Sequencing used sorted CD4+, CD8+, or CD8+CD57+ T cells (not recorded which) from PBMCs. These receptors were obtained from a human donor with aplastic anemia.

This clonotype was found a few times. This sequence joins TRBV7-9 and TRBJ2-7; D unresolved. Germline values: CDR1 SEHNR, CDR2 FQNEAQ (reference sequence). The V end was cut by 2 bases, the J end by 3 bases, with 20 bases between. CDR3 length: 17 amino acids. The CDR3 loop is CASSLFGLGKAVYEQYF. CDR3 nucleotides: TGTGCCAGCAGCTTATTCGGGTTGGGGAAGGCCGTCTACGAGCAGTACTTC.

The V gene is TRBV29-1, the J gene TRBJ2-3; possible D gene TRBD2, 7 bases. V shed 0 bases and J shed 0 bases, with 22 bases lying between them. Germline-derived CDR1 and CDR2 are SQVTM and ANQGSEA. This CDR3 region has 19 residues. The CDR3 nucleotides read TGCAGCGTTGAAGATATAGGGGGAGGGCTCAAGATTAGCACAGATACGCAGTATTTT. It codes for CSVEDIGGGLKISTDTQYF.

The rearrangement links TRBV20-1 to TRBJ2-1; tentative D call: TRBD1 (7 bases). The CDR3 extends over 14 amino acids. Germline assignment: CDR1 DFQATT and CDR2 SNEGSKA (reference sequence). CDR3 bases: TGCAGGATAGGGGGCGGGACTTCCTACAATGAGCAGTTCTTC. Translating gives CRIGGGTSYNEQFF.